This TCR beta chain derives from a study of spatial heterogeneity in lung cancer. TCRdb reprocessed the 5' RACE reads with MiXCR, giving one entry per CDR3 protein. The sample lists about 48,000 distinct CDR3 sequences, roughly 5% occurring once. Time point indicated: sample taken at primary tumor resection. The sequenced material consisted of unsorted whole RNA from tumor, nontumor lung or frozen PBMC. This clonotype has at least ten counts. CDR1 SGHDT and CDR2 YYEEEE come from the germline V gene. This CDR3 is 16 amino acids long. V was pared by 4 bases and J by 1 base, with 16 bases between. The rearrangement joins TRBV5-6 to TRBJ2-3, with D unresolved. The source of this sequence is a male donor with early-stage non-small cell lung cancer. Specimen: PBMCs, collected at surgery. CDR3: CASSTPGPGGTDTQYF. CDR3 sequence (DNA): TGTGCCAGCAGCACCCCGGGCCCGGGTGGCACAGATACGCAGTATTTT.